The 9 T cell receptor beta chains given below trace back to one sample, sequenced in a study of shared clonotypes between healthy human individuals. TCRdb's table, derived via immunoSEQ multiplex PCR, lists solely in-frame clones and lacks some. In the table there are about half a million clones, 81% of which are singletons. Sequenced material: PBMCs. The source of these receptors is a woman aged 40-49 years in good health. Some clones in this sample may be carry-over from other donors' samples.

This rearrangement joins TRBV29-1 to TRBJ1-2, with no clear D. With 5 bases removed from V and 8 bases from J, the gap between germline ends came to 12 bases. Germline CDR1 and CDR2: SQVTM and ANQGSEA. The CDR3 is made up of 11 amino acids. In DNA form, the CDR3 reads TGCAGCGTTAGCTCGGACGAAGGCTACACCTTC. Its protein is CSVSSDEGYTF.

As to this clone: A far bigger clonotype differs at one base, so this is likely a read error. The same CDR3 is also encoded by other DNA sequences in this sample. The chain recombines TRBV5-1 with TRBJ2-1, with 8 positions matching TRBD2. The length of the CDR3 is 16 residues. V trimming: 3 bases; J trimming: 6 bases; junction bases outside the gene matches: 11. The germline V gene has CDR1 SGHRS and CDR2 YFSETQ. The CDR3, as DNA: TGCGCCAGCAGCTGGGGGACTAGTGGGAGCCCCAATGAGCAGTTCTTC. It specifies CASSWGTSGSPNEQFF.

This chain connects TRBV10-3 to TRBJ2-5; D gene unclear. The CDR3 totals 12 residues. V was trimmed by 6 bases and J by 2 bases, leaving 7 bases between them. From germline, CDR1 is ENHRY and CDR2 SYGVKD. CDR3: CAIRGGQETQYF. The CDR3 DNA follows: TGTGCCATCAGGGGCGGACAAGAGACCCAGTACTTC.

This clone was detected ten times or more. The CDR3 nucleotides are TGTGCCAGCAGTTTATCGAGACTAGCGTTGGGGGGTGAGCAGTTCTTC. Encoded protein: CASSLSRLALGGEQFF. The chain employs TRBV27 and TRBJ2-1; 8 nucleotides agree with TRBD2. V shed 0 bases, J shed 9 bases, and the junction held 10 bases outside the gene matches. Germline CDR1 and CDR2: MNHEY and SMNVEV (reference sequence). CDR3 length: 16 residues.

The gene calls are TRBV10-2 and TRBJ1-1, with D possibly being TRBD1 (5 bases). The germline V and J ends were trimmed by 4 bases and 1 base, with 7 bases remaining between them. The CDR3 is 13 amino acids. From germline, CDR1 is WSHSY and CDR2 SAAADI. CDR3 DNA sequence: TGCGCCAGCAGTGGGGGGGGGAACACTGAAGCTTTCTTT. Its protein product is CASSGGGNTEAFF.

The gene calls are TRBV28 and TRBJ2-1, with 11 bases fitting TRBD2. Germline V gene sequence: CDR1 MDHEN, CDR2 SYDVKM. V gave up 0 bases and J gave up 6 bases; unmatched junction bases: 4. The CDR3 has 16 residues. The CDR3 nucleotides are TGTGCCAGCAGTTTATGGGGGACTAGCGGAGCCAATGAGCAGTTCTTC. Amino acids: CASSLWGTSGANEQFF.

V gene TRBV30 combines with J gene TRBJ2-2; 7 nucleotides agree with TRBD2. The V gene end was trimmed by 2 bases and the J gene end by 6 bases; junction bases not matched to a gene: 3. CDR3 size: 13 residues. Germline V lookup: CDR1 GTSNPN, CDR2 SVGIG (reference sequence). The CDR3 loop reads CAWSRSGAGELFF. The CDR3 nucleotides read TGTGCCTGGAGTCGCAGCGGGGCCGGGGAGCTGTTTTTT.

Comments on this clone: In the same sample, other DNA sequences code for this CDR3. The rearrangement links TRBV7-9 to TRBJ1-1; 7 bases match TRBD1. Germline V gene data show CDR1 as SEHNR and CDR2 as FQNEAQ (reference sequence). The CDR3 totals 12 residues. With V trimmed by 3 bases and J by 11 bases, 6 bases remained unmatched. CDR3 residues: CASSLSGGGAFF. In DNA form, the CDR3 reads TGTGCCAGCAGCTTGTCAGGGGGGGGTGCTTTCTTT.

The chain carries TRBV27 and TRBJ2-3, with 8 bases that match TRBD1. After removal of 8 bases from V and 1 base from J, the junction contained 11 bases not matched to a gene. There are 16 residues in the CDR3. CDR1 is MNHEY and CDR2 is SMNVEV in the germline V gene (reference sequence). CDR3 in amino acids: CASGRQTGGRTDTQYF. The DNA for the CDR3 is TGTGCCAGCGGGCGCCAAACAGGGGGACGCACAGATACGCAGTATTTT.